Below are 15 T cell receptor beta chains sequenced from a single sample in a study of OX40 agonist ivuxolimab in advanced cancers. Here immunoSEQ multiplex PCR was the method, and the copy in TCRdb shows in-frame clones only, minus some. The top ten clones hold 5.9% of a sample with 70,000 or so clones, just under 85% of them seen once. Here the sequenced sample was CD4+ or CD8+ T cells sorted from blood, taken in a trial of the OX40 agonist ivuxolimab. These receptors all stem from an adult with an advanced solid tumor such as melanoma, head and neck, liver or kidney cancer.

The chain employs TRBV13 and TRBJ1-3, with unresolved D. Germline V gene data show CDR1 as PRHDT and CDR2 as FYEKMQ (reference sequence). This CDR3 is 16 amino acids long. Trimming pared 4 bases from V and 3 bases from J, leaving 16 bases between. The CDR3 reads CASSSTQVPLGNTIYF. In nucleotides, the CDR3 is TGTGCCAGCAGCTCCACGCAGGTACCGCTTGGAAACACCATATATTTT.

V gene TRBV23-1 combines with J gene TRBJ1-1; tentative D call: TRBD1 (6 bases). TRBV23-1 is placed among ORFs of uncertain function. Trimming stripped 6 bases from V and 7 bases from J, with 15 bases between. This CDR3 contains 13 residues. As DNA, the CDR3 is TGCGCCAGCAGGAAACAGGGCGACCATGAAGCTTTCTTT. Its translation: CASRKQGDHEAFF.

The J gene is TRBJ2-1, the V gene TRBV5-1; D ambiguous. This CDR3 is built from 13 residues. Germline CDR1 and CDR2: SGHRS and YFSETQ. V was shortened by 5 bases and J by 9 bases, with 15 bases between the two germline ends. The CDR3 nucleotides are TGCGCCAGCAGTTTGTCTGTTACCGGTGAGCAGTTCTTC. Translating it yields CASSLSVTGEQFF.

This chain uses TRBV19 with TRBJ2-7, with D perhaps matching TRBD1 (5 bases). Per the germline V gene, CDR1 is LNHDA and CDR2 is SQIVND (reference sequence). CDR3 length equals 15 residues. The V gene lost 3 bases and the J gene lost 2 bases, with 14 bases spanning the gap. The CDR3 region has the DNA TGTGCCAGTAGTATTCTGGCGGACAAGACCTACGAGCAGTACTTC. Protein sequence: CASSILADKTYEQYF.

The chain carries TRBV18 and TRBJ1-2; D not certain. The CDR3 spans 15 residues. Trimming took off 3 bases at V and 8 bases at J, with 19 bases between the two ends. From germline, CDR1 is KGHSH and CDR2 LQKENI. The CDR3 DNA is TGTGCCAGCTCACCGATTGGACGATCGGGTGAGGGCTACACCTTC. It codes for CASSPIGRSGEGYTF.

This chain links TRBV30 with TRBJ2-7; 11 nucleotides agree with TRBD1. Germline CDR1 and CDR2: GTSNPN and SVGIG (reference sequence). Trimming removed 4 bases from V and 1 base from J; junction bases left unmatched: 18. The CDR3 is 19 amino acids. In nucleotides, the CDR3 is TGTGCCTGGACAGGATGGACCGGGACAGGGGGAAGTGGATCCTACGAGCAGTACTTC. Amino acids: CAWTGWTGTGGSGSYEQYF.

The chain is built from TRBV5-5 and TRBJ2-2; D is unresolved. The CDR3 is made up of 15 amino acids. Germline assignment: CDR1 SGHKS and CDR2 YYEKEE (reference sequence). Trimming took 2 bases from V and 0 from J, leaving 8 bases between them. The CDR3 protein is CASSLSDTNTGELFF. CDR3 nucleotides: TGTGCCAGCAGCTTAAGCGATACGAACACCGGGGAGCTGTTTTTT.

The chain has TRBV9 and TRBJ2-1; 13 positions agree with TRBD2. Unmatched junction bases numbered 9, after V lost 2 bases and J lost 7 bases. In germline, CDR1 is SGDLS, CDR2 YYNGEE. The CDR3 is 17 residues long. The CDR3 nucleotides are TGTGCCAGCAGCGTCGAGTGGGGGACTAGCGGGATAAATGAGCAGTTCTTC. Amino acids: CASSVEWGTSGINEQFF.

This clone was detected once. The chain is built from TRBV15 and TRBJ1-1; D gene unclear. CDR1 is LNHNV, CDR2 YYDKDF, per germline (reference sequence). Trimming pared 6 bases from V and 4 bases from J, leaving 12 bases between. This CDR3 spans 13 amino acids. CDR3 nucleotide sequence: TGTGCCACCAGGGAGGGTGGGAGCACTGAAGCTTTCTTT. It is translated as CATREGGSTEAFF.

The rearrangement uses TRBV7-9 and TRBJ2-3; D not resolved. The CDR3 runs 15 residues. With 2 bases removed from V and 0 bases from J, the gap between germline ends came to 9 bases. CDR1 and CDR2 (germline): SEHNR, FQNEAQ (reference sequence). The CDR3 loop reads CASSLRPASTDTQYF. DNA of the CDR3: TGTGCCAGCAGCTTACGGCCCGCTAGCACAGATACGCAGTATTTT.

The chain employs TRBV18 and TRBJ1-5; D might be TRBD1 (5 bases). Germline values: CDR1 KGHSH, CDR2 LQKENI. The CDR3 sequence is 15 residues long. Deletions cut 3 bases from V and 4 bases from J, with 13 bases between. The CDR3 reads CASSPGTPSNQPQHF. In DNA, the CDR3 is TGTGCCAGCTCACCCGGGACTCCTTCGAATCAGCCCCAGCATTTT.

The rearrangement joins TRBV9 to TRBJ2-7, with 8 bases matching TRBD2. This CDR3 comprises 15 residues. The ends lost 0 bases at V and 1 base at J; junction bases unmatched: 3. Germline V lookup: CDR1 SGDLS, CDR2 YYNGEE. The CDR3 here is CASSVGASGSYEQYF. For the CDR3, the DNA is TGTGCCAGCAGCGTAGGCGCTAGCGGGTCCTACGAGCAGTACTTC.

The chain uses TRBV9 and TRBJ1-2; D may be TRBD1 (5 bases). CDR1 SGDLS and CDR2 YYNGEE come from the germline V gene. The CDR3 totals 14 residues. Trimming stripped 1 base from V and 1 base from J, with 8 bases between. The CDR3 region is CASSVSTDNYGYTF. The CDR3, as DNA: TGTGCCAGCAGCGTATCGACAGATAACTATGGCTACACCTTC.

This clone was detected once. This chain uses TRBV10-3 with TRBJ1-1; D is perhaps TRBD1 (6 bases). Trimming removed 4 bases from V and 1 base from J, with 16 bases in between. Germline CDR1 and CDR2: ENHRY and SYGVKD. The CDR3 consists of 16 residues. CDR3 DNA sequence: TGTGCCATCAGTGCCACTACGGGGGGGGCGAACACTGAAGCTTTCTTT. Translating gives CAISATTGGANTEAFF.

This rearrangement joins TRBV10-3 to TRBJ2-2; the D gene is possibly TRBD2 (5 bases). The CDR3 is 17 amino acids. Germline-derived CDR1 and CDR2 are ENHRY and SYGVKD. The ends were cut back, 0 bases at V and 4 bases at J, with 15 bases in the middle. The CDR3 sequence is CAISESGSTRGTGELFF. CDR3 nucleotides: TGTGCCATCAGTGAGTCGGGGTCTACTCGGGGCACCGGGGAGCTGTTTTTT.